These 32 T cell receptor beta chains were sequenced from one sample in a study of blood T cells in healthy people across ages. A J-beta primer mix and a sample-barcoded 5' primer were used in a second PCR of roughly 7 to 12 cycles. One entry per CDR3 protein, called by TCRdb with MiXCR from the 5' RACE reads. The sample yields some 1.8 million distinct CDR3 sequences, approximately 40% seen once. Sequenced material: blood. These receptors all stem from a human donor in good health.

The gene calls are TRBV20-1 and TRBJ1-5, with 10 bases fitting TRBD1. This CDR3 spans 12 amino acids. V trimming: 6 bases; J trimming: 6 bases; junction bases outside the gene matches: 2. From germline, CDR1 is DFQATT and CDR2 SNEGSKA (reference sequence). The CDR3 here is CSAGTGVQPQHF. DNA of the CDR3: TGCAGTGCCGGGACAGGGGTTCAGCCCCAGCATTTT.

The chain employs TRBV7-2 and TRBJ1-1, with D possibly matching TRBD1 (6 bases). Germline V lookup: CDR1 SGHTA, CDR2 FQGNSA. V was clipped by 4 bases and J by 4 bases, with 13 bases between them. This CDR3 has 14 residues. CDR3 sequence reads: CASSSARGSTEAFF. Here the CDR3 DNA reads TGTGCCAGCAGCTCCGCCAGGGGCTCCACTGAAGCTTTCTTT.

The rearrangement uses TRBV29-1 and TRBJ1-2; perhaps TRBD1 as D (5 bases). Germline V gene sequence: CDR1 SQVTM, CDR2 ANQGSEA. The CDR3 is made up of 11 amino acids. The ends were cut back, 6 bases at V and 4 bases at J, with 9 bases in the middle. CDR3 loop: CSVDGAYGYTF. CDR3 DNA sequence: TGCAGCGTGGACGGGGCCTATGGCTACACCTTC.

The rearrangement uses TRBV15 and TRBJ2-3; D is perhaps TRBD2 (5 bases). Trimming took off 0 bases at V and 3 bases at J, with 19 bases between the two ends. Germline V gene data show CDR1 as LNHNV and CDR2 as YYDKDF (reference sequence). The CDR3 consists of 18 residues. CDR3 in amino acids: CATSRDGAGASPTDTQYF. CDR3 coding DNA: TGTGCCACCAGCAGAGATGGCGCGGGCGCTAGCCCAACAGATACGCAGTATTTT.

This clonotype was found a few times. The rearrangement links TRBV7-2 to TRBJ2-4; D is possibly TRBD2 (5 bases). The CDR3 sequence is 13 residues long. With 1 base removed from V and 13 bases from J, the gap between germline ends came to 14 bases. Germline loops: CDR1 SGHTA, CDR2 FQGNSA. The CDR3 sequence is CASSLDWIGEQYF. In DNA, the CDR3 is TGTGCCAGCAGCTTAGATTGGATCGGGGAGCAGTACTTC.

The rearrangement joins TRBV12-3 or TRBV12-4 to TRBJ1-5, with TRBD1 as a possible D gene (5 bases). This CDR3 is built from 13 residues. V was cut by 5 bases and J by 5 bases, with 10 bases left in between. Here the CDR3 reads CASSTQQDQPQHF. The CDR3 DNA sequence: TGTGCCAGCAGTACGCAACAGGATCAGCCCCAGCATTTT.

This clonotype was seen repeatedly, ten times or more. This rearrangement joins TRBV12-3 or TRBV12-4 to TRBJ1-5; TRBD1 aligns across 7 bases. The CDR3 is made up of 14 amino acids. V lost 5 bases to trimming and J lost 7 bases; unmatched junction nucleotides: 8. The DNA of the CDR3 is TGTGCCAGCAGTCGACAGGGAGTGGGGCAGCCCCAGCATTTT. Its translation is CASSRQGVGQPQHF.

In this sample, this clonotype turned up a few times. V usage is TRBV28 and J usage is TRBJ1-2; D unclear. The germline gives CDR1 MDHEN, CDR2 SYDVKM. The CDR3 is 13 amino acids. Trimming took 6 bases from V and 2 from J, leaving 10 bases between them. CDR3 residues: CASRLETNYGYTF. The CDR3 nucleotides are TGTGCCAGCAGATTAGAAACGAACTATGGCTACACCTTC.

The chain has TRBV6-6 and TRBJ1-5; no firm D call. The CDR3 spans 14 residues. Germline assignment: CDR1 MNHNY and CDR2 SVGAGI (reference sequence). Trimming left V 8 bases short and J 4 bases short, with 15 bases between. The CDR3 region is CASSPSERNQPQHF. The CDR3 bases are TGTGCCAGCTCACCCAGTGAGAGAAATCAGCCCCAGCATTTT.

The rearrangement links TRBV4-3 to TRBJ1-5, with D possibly TRBD1 on 5 matching bases. The ends were cut back, 3 bases at V and 3 bases at J, with 12 bases in the middle. Looked up from germline, CDR1 is LGHNA and CDR2 is YSLEER. CDR3 length equals 15 residues. The CDR3 protein is CASSQGEGPNQPQHF. CDR3 DNA: TGCGCCAGCAGCCAGGGGGAGGGACCCAATCAGCCCCAGCATTTT.

This rearrangement joins TRBV7-3 to TRBJ2-1; 8 bases line up with TRBD1. There are 13 residues in the CDR3. Germline CDR1 is SGHTA and CDR2 is FQGTGA. After removal of 5 bases from V and 7 bases from J, the junction contained 4 bases not matched to a gene. CDR3 region: CASSVGTGNEQFF. The CDR3 nucleotides read TGTGCCAGCAGCGTAGGGACAGGTAATGAGCAGTTCTTC.

This clonotype was counted only a few times. V gene TRBV14 combines with J gene TRBJ1-6; D not resolved. The germline V gene encodes CDR1 SGHDN and CDR2 FVKESK. V lost 3 bases and J lost 9, with 12 bases in between. The CDR3 loop spans 14 amino acids. The DNA of the CDR3 is TGTGCCAGCAGCCATGTATCATCTGGTTCACCCCTCCACTTT. Its translation: CASSHVSSGSPLHF.

The chain links TRBV2 to TRBJ1-2; possibly TRBD1 for D (5 bases). V lost 0 bases, J lost 8 bases, and 10 bases lay in between. Germline CDR1 reads SNHLY; CDR2 reads FYNNEI. This CDR3 has 13 amino acids. The CDR3 reads CASSEAEGLGYTF. As DNA, the CDR3 is TGTGCCAGCAGTGAAGCAGAGGGGCTGGGCTACACCTTC.

The gene calls are TRBV6-2 or TRBV6-3 and TRBJ2-5, with TRBD1 identical over 9 bases. The J call may be in error: the DNA end matches TRBJ2-7 better. The V gene's germline CDR1 is MNHEY and CDR2 SVGEGT. CDR3 size: 15 residues. The CDR3 here is CASSKTGGISYEQYF. Written as DNA, the CDR3 is TGTGCCAGCAGCAAAACAGGGGGCATATCCTACGAGCAGTACTTC.

The rearrangement uses TRBV6-1 and TRBJ1-5, with D tentatively TRBD1 (5 bases). Germline V gene lookup returns CDR1 MNHNS and CDR2 SASEGT. Trimming removed 8 bases at V and 7 bases at J, with 18 bases between. This CDR3 comprises 14 residues. The CDR3 DNA reads TGTGCCAGCTCCAGCTCAGGGACGGGGCAGCCCCAGCATTTT. It is translated as CASSSSGTGQPQHF.

A note on this clonotype: Just one base apart from a much larger clone, this may be a read error. The genes are TRBV6-1 and TRBJ2-1, with D perhaps being TRBD1 or TRBD2 (5 bases each). The V end lost 3 bases, the J end lost 13 bases, and 34 bases lay between the germline ends. The CDR3 spans 19 residues. Germline CDR1 MNHNS, CDR2 SASEGT. In nucleotides, the CDR3 is TGTGCCAGCAGTGATCCGGGACCCACCCGGACCTCTACCAAGGAGACCCAGTTCTTC. Translating it yields CASSDPGPTRTSTKETQFF.

The chain links TRBV12-3 or TRBV12-4 to TRBJ2-3; 12 nucleotides match TRBD2. The J segment lost 3 bases and the V segment lost 5 bases, leaving 6 bases of the junction unmatched. The CDR3 loop spans 16 amino acids. CDR3 residues: CASSASGGAGTDTQYF. The CDR3 nucleotides read TGTGCCAGCAGTGCTAGCGGGGGGGCGGGGACAGATACGCAGTATTTT.

This clonotype occurred a few times. This chain links TRBV15 with TRBJ1-2; no reliable D call. CDR1 is LNHNV and CDR2 is YYDKDF in the germline V gene (reference sequence). CDR3 length equals 14 residues. Trimming removed 0 bases from V and 8 bases from J, with 13 bases in between. CDR3 in amino acids: CATSRDMAKSGYTF. CDR3 DNA sequence: TGTGCCACCAGCAGAGATATGGCGAAGAGCGGCTACACCTTC.

The chain joins TRBV11-2 to TRBJ2-5; 10 nucleotides align to TRBD2. The germline CDR1 and CDR2 sequences are SGHAT and FQNNGV. With 3 bases clipped from V and 2 bases from J, the junction kept 21 bases outside the gene matches. The CDR3 has 21 residues. The CDR3 loop is CASSFPPTSGASSGGQETQYF. CDR3 DNA sequence: TGTGCCAGCAGCTTTCCCCCTACCAGCGGCGCCTCTAGCGGGGGACAAGAGACCCAGTACTTC.

This chain connects TRBV5-1 to TRBJ2-7; TRBD1 agrees at 9 bases. There are 16 residues in the CDR3. V shed 1 base, J shed 2 bases, and the junction held 7 bases outside the gene matches. CDR1 is SGHRS and CDR2 is YFSETQ in the germline V gene. DNA for the CDR3: TGCGCCAGCAGCTTGCGCCGGGACAGGGAGACCTACGAGCAGTACTTC. Encoded protein: CASSLRRDRETYEQYF.

This clonotype was detected ten times or more. The J gene is TRBJ2-5, the V gene TRBV5-4; 9 bases line up with TRBD1. Germline CDR1 and CDR2: SGHNT and YYREEE (reference sequence). J was trimmed by 5 bases and V by 4 bases; bases with no gene match: 9. This CDR3 has 15 residues. In DNA form, the CDR3 reads TGTGCCAGCAGCCCCGGGACAGGGCAAGGCGAGACCCAGTACTTC. Translating gives CASSPGTGQGETQYF.

This clonotype was picked up a small number of times. The rearrangement uses TRBV24-1 and TRBJ2-7, with no clear D. Trimming stripped 3 bases from V and 4 bases from J, with 9 bases between. The CDR3 has 13 residues. The V gene's germline CDR1 is KGHDR and CDR2 SFDVKD. CDR3 coding DNA: TGTGCCACCAGTGATCAACATAAATACGAGCAGTACTTC. This sequence encodes CATSDQHKYEQYF.

This chain joins TRBV9 and TRBJ1-2; weak D call: TRBD1 (5 bases). The CDR3 has 15 amino acids. Germline CDR1 reads SGDLS; CDR2 reads YYNGEE. V lost 4 bases and J 3 bases, leaving 16 bases between the germline ends. CDR3 region: CASSFGGWGDYGYTF. As DNA, the CDR3 is TGTGCCAGCAGCTTTGGCGGATGGGGGGACTATGGCTACACCTTC. Combining the CDR3 with reference TRBV9 and TRBJ1-2 gives the whole variable domain DSGVTQTPKHLITATGQRVTLRCSPRSGDLSVYWYQQSLDQGLQFLIQYYNGEERAKGNILERFSAQQFPDLHSELNLSSLELGDSALYFCASSFGGWGDYGYTFGSGTRLTVV.

J is TRBJ2-1 and V is TRBV6-2 or TRBV6-3, with a possible D match to TRBD1 (6 bases). The CDR3 is made up of 16 amino acids. From germline, CDR1 is MNHEY and CDR2 SVGEGT. V lost 8 bases and J lost 10, with 27 bases in between. In nucleotides, the CDR3 is TGTGCCAGCGCACAACCCGGACAGATAATCCCCTACGAGCAGTTCTTC. The encoded protein is CASAQPGQIIPYEQFF.

This clonotype has more than one count but fewer than ten. The chain links TRBV7-6 to TRBJ2-5, with 8 bases identical to TRBD1. The CDR3 has 16 residues. Germline CDR1 and CDR2: SGHVS and FNYEAQ. The trim removed 5 bases at V and 4 bases at J, leaving 12 bases unmatched. This CDR3 reads CASSHAPGTGRETQYF. As DNA, the CDR3 is TGTGCCAGCAGCCACGCCCCAGGGACAGGCCGAGAGACCCAGTACTTC.

This clonotype was counted only a few times. The V and J genes are TRBV29-1 and TRBJ2-6, with a possible D match to TRBD2 (6 bases). Germline assignment: CDR1 SQVTM and CDR2 ANQGSEA. The CDR3 spans 16 residues. V was cut by 4 bases and J by 1 base, with 14 bases left in between. The CDR3 DNA is TGCAGCGTTGTTCCCGGGGGAGGATCTGGGGCCAACGTCCTGACTTTC. Encoded protein: CSVVPGGGSGANVLTF.

The chain employs TRBV29-1 and TRBJ2-3; no definite D call. The CDR3 is 11 residues long. V shed 6 bases and J shed 2 bases, with 6 bases lying between them. Germline loops: CDR1 SQVTM, CDR2 ANQGSEA. CDR3 residues: CSVVITDTQYF. CDR3 sequence (DNA): TGCAGCGTGGTTATCACAGATACGCAGTATTTT.

In its sample, this clonotype was seen once. Relative to the germline gene, one junction end is altered; a read error may explain this. This chain uses TRBV12-3 or TRBV12-4 with TRBJ2-1; D is uncertain. The CDR3 is made up of 12 amino acids. The CDR3 loop reads CASCLAPIEQFF. CDR3 bases: TGTGCCAGCTGTTTGGCCCCCATTGAGCAGTTCTTC.

The chain employs TRBV29-1 and TRBJ2-5; D remains unclear. V lost 2 bases and J 5 bases, leaving 18 bases between the germline ends. This CDR3 has 15 residues. Germline loops: CDR1 SQVTM, CDR2 ANQGSEA. The CDR3 loop reads CSVETSLGSMETQYF. DNA of the CDR3: TGCAGCGTTGAAACCTCCCTAGGTTCCATGGAGACCCAGTACTTC.

The sample holds a few counts of this clonotype. An end of the junction does not agree with germline; a read error may underlie this. The chain uses TRBV7-3 and TRBJ2-1; D is possibly TRBD1 (6 bases). This CDR3 has 14 residues. Germline loops: CDR1 SGHTA, CDR2 FQGTGA. The DNA of the CDR3 is TGCGCCAGCAGCCTGAGGCCGAAGGGGGATGAGCAGTTCTTC. Its protein product is CASSLRPKGDEQFF.

This chain connects TRBV6-2 or TRBV6-3 to TRBJ2-5; D remains ambiguous. Germline CDR1 and CDR2: MNHEY and SVGEGT. V was pared by 7 bases and J by 4 bases, with 16 bases between. The CDR3 spans 14 residues. CDR3 in amino acids: CASNPGALGETQYF. CDR3 nucleotides: TGTGCCAGCAACCCAGGCGCCCTGGGAGAGACCCAGTACTTC.

This clonotype appeared a single time. The chain is built from TRBV7-9 and TRBJ2-5; the D gene is possibly TRBD2 (5 bases). V lost 3 bases and J 9 bases, leaving 14 bases between the germline ends. This CDR3 spans 13 amino acids. Germline V gene data show CDR1 as SEHNR and CDR2 as FQNEAQ (reference sequence). The CDR3 loop reads CASSFSEDGAQYF. The CDR3 DNA reads as TGTGCCAGCAGCTTCTCGGAGGACGGGGCCCAGTACTTC.